This section outlines one TCR beta chain sequence together with its context. Its target is not known. The data are from a study of cytomegalovirus exposure and HLA in healthy donors. Primers for the PCR totalled 60 Vbeta and 13 Jbeta. Profiling relied on immunoSEQ multiplex PCR, and the TCRdb table lists in-frame clones only, not all of them. This sample carries about 190,000 clones, around 81% of them seen once, and the ten largest clones take around 2%. Study results and caveats: Being productive about 90% or about 30% of the time was typical of most TCR beta V segments in an earlier analysis. One variant, a missense change in DCLRE1C, was linked in a later analysis to TCR beta V- and J-gene trimming.

The TCR comes from a woman younger than 35 in good health and CMV-seropositive. The sequencing input was PBMCs.

Here the CDR3 DNA reads TGTGCCAGTAGTAACGCCCCCGGAGGGGGCGTCGGCTACACCTTC. Translating gives CASSNAPGGGVGYTF. The chain has TRBV19 and TRBJ1-2, with TRBD1 matching 7 bases. The V and J ends lost 4 bases and 8 bases, in that order; junction bases with no gene match: 13. Germline V gene data show CDR1 as LNHDA and CDR2 as SQIVND (reference sequence). The CDR3 spans 15 residues.